Listed below are T cell receptor beta chains from one sample, sequenced in a study of T cells in Graves' hyperthyroidism and ophthalmopathy. TCRdb re-analysed the multiplex PCR reads in MiXCR, keeping a single row per CDR3 protein. Of 600,000 to 800,000 distinct CDR3 sequences listed, about a third were seen once; the top ten hold roughly 30%. The sequenced material came from blood. Source of these receptors: a woman aged 40-49 years with Graves' hyperthyroidism. CDR3s include the opening cysteine and the closing phenylalanine or tryptophan. A D gene is named only where the DNA matches it firmly. Where a row states a size, it is once, few, many or the class of an expanded clone; other rows omit it.

D gene,V gene,clone size,J gene,CDR3 DNA,CDR3 protein
-,TRBV20-1,few,TRBJ2-5,TGCAGTGCTGGCCCCGGCGAAGAGACCCAGTACTTC,CSAGPGEETQYF
TRBD1,TRBV5-4,-,TRBJ2-7,TGTGCCAGCAGCTTATCCGGGACAGCCGCCTACGAGCAGTACTTC,CASSLSGTAAYEQYF
-,TRBV7-4,many,TRBJ2-7,TGTGCCGGCGCGTGTTACGAGCAGTACTTC,CAGACYEQYF
-,TRBV10-1,many,TRBJ1-1,TGCGCCAGCATGAAGGGAACGAACACTGAAGCTTTCTTT,CASMKGTNTEAFF
-,TRBV25-1,few,TRBJ1-3,TGTGCCAGCTCACCACCAACGTCAGCTCGAAACACCATATATTTT,CASSPPTSARNTIYF
TRBD1,TRBV12-3/TRBV12-4,many,TRBJ2-5,TGTGCCAGCAGTTATTATTGGGGACAGGAGTACTTC,CASSYYWGQEYF
TRBD1,TRBV29-1,many,TRBJ2-7,TGCAGCGTTGAAATTGGGACAGACAACTACGAGCAGTACTTC,CSVEIGTDNYEQYF
TRBD1,TRBV2,-,TRBJ1-5,TGTGCCAGCAGGGGACAGGGGCTACTGGGGCCCCAGCATTTT,CASRGQGLLGPQHF
-,TRBV12-3/TRBV12-4,-,TRBJ2-6,TGTGCCCCCGGGTCCTCTGGGGCCAACGTCCTGACTTTC,CAPGSSGANVLTF
-,TRBV12-3/TRBV12-4,many,TRBJ2-2,TGTGCCAGCATGCCAGGCAAGAACACCGGGGAGCTGTTTTTT,CASMPGKNTGELFF
-,TRBV2,many,TRBJ1-5,TGTGCCAGCAGCCAGGGTCGGCCCCAGCATTTT,CASSQGRPQHF
TRBD1,TRBV10-3,-,TRBJ1-5,TGTGCCATCAGTCCTAGGGGGACAGCCGTCTTGGGTCCTAGCAATCAGCCCCAGCATTTT,CAISPRGTAVLGPSNQPQHF
-,TRBV7-2,-,TRBJ1-2,TGTGCCAGCAGCCAAGAGTTCGTCGACTCCTATGGCTACACCTTC,CASSQEFVDSYGYTF
-,TRBV9,-,TRBJ2-7,TGTGCCAGCAGCTCAGAGGGGCACTACGAGCAGTACTTC,CASSSEGHYEQYF
TRBD1,TRBV19,-,TRBJ1-2,TGTGCCAGTAGTAACCCGGGACAGGCACCCTATGGCTACACCTTC,CASSNPGQAPYGYTF
-,TRBV7-2,many,TRBJ2-7,TGTGCCAGCACAGCCCTAAGTTCCTACGAGCAGTACTTC,CASTALSSYEQYF
TRBD1,TRBV24-1,many,TRBJ1-4,TGTGCCACCAGTACAACAGGGGCCAATGAAAAACTGTTTTTT,CATSTTGANEKLFF
-,TRBV7-9,many,TRBJ2-6,TGTGCCAGCAGCTTTGTTTCCAGCTCTGGGGCCAACGTCCTGACTTTC,CASSFVSSSGANVLTF
-,TRBV2,few,TRBJ1-1,TGTGCCAGCAGTGAAATGAATGAAGCTTTCTTT,CASSEMNEAFF
TRBD2,TRBV10-3,many,TRBJ2-6,TGTGCCATCAGTGAGTCGACTAGCGGGAGCTCTGGGGCCAACGTCCTGACTTTC,CAISESTSGSSGANVLTF
TRBD1,TRBV9,many,TRBJ1-6,TGTGCCAGCAGCGATGGACAGGGAAGGTGGGATTCACCCCTCCACTTT,CASSDGQGRWDSPLHF
-,TRBV5-4,-,TRBJ1-4,TGTGCCAGCAGCGGGATGTCGGATGAAAAACTGTTTTTT,CASSGMSDEKLFF
-,TRBV29-1,-,TRBJ1-3,TGCAGCGTTGAGGGGGGTGTTGGAAACACCATATATTTT,CSVEGGVGNTIYF
-,TRBV15,many,TRBJ2-7,TGTGCCACCAGCAGAGCCACCCGACCGTACGAGCAGTACTTC,CATSRATRPYEQYF
-,TRBV7-9,many,TRBJ1-1,TGTGCCGGGGGCAAGACAGAGAACACTGAAGCTTTCTTT,CAGGKTENTEAFF
-,TRBV20-1,many,TRBJ1-5,TGCAGTGCTAGGATCCTTGACCTGAGCAATCAGCCCCAGCATTTT,CSARILDLSNQPQHF
-,TRBV7-9,few,TRBJ1-6,TGTGCCAGCAGCTTGGCCGGTACAGATAATTCACCCCTCCACTTT,CASSLAGTDNSPLHF
TRBD1,TRBV19,many,TRBJ1-5,TGTGCCAGTACCAACAGGGGTACTTCTTTGGGCAATCAGCCCCAGCATTTT,CASTNRGTSLGNQPQHF
-,TRBV10-3,-,TRBJ2-7,TGTGCCACCAGTGAGCCGGAGACCGCCTGGGAGCAGTACTTC,CATSEPETAWEQYF
-,TRBV29-1,-,TRBJ2-4,TGCAGCGTAATAGCCAAAAACATTCAGTACTTC,CSVIAKNIQYF
TRBD1,TRBV7-9,few,TRBJ2-7,TGTGCCAGCAGGACGGGACAGGAGTACGAGCAGTACTTC,CASRTGQEYEQYF
-,TRBV28,-,TRBJ2-5,TGTGCCAGCAGCCCCATTGTGGCGGGGAGGGAGACCCAGTACTTC,CASSPIVAGRETQYF
-,TRBV7-8,few,TRBJ1-6,TGTGCCAGCAGCCAAGAATCACGGCGCTCACCCCTCCACTTT,CASSQESRRSPLHF
-,TRBV11-2,few,TRBJ2-7,TGTGCCAGCAGCTGGGAGGTCAGGGGTAGGGACGAGCAGTACTTC,CASSWEVRGRDEQYF
-,TRBV6-5,few,TRBJ1-5,TGTGCCAGCAGCAGACGGATCGGTGGTAGCAATCAGCCCCAGCATTTT,CASSRRIGGSNQPQHF
-,TRBV2,many,TRBJ1-5,TGTGCCAGCAAGCTCGGCTCCTTTAGCAATCAGCCCCAGCATTTT,CASKLGSFSNQPQHF
TRBD1,TRBV19,-,TRBJ2-7,TGTGCCAGTAGTGTACAGGGGATTTACGAGCAGTACTTC,CASSVQGIYEQYF
TRBD2,TRBV15,-,TRBJ2-5,TGTGCCACCAGCAGCTTAGGGAGCGGGGGGGCGGAGACCCAGTACTTC,CATSSLGSGGAETQYF
-,TRBV29-1,many,TRBJ2-7,TGCAGCGTTGGTGGAGAGACCAATGAGCAGTACTTC,CSVGGETNEQYF
-,TRBV5-1,few,TRBJ1-3,TGCGCCAGCAGTTTTTCGGGAGTCTCTGGAAACACCATATATTTT,CASSFSGVSGNTIYF
-,TRBV19,many,TRBJ1-1,TGTGCCAGTAGTATTGGACAGATGAACACTGAAGCTTTCTTT,CASSIGQMNTEAFF
-,TRBV5-1,few,TRBJ2-7,TGCGCCAGCAGCTTTGATGCCAGGCAGTCCGAGCAGTACTTC,CASSFDARQSEQYF